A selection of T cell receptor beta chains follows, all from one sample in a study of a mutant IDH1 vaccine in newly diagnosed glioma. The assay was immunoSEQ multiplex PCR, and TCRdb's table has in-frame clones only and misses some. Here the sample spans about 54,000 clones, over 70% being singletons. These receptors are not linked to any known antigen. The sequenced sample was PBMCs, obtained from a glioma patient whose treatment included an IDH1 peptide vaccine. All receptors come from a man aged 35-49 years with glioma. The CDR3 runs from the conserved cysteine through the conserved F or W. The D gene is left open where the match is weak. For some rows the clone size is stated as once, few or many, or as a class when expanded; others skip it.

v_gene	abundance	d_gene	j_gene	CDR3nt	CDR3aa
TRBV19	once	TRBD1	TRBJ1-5	TGTGCCAGTAGTATACTGCGCAGGGGGCCTGGCCAGCCCCAGCATTTT	CASSILRRGPGQPQHF
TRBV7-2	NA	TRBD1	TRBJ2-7	TGTGCCAGCAGCTCCAGGACAGGGGAGAGCGAGCAGTACTTC	CASSSRTGESEQYF
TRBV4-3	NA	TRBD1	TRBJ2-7	TGCGCCAGCAGCCACCTGACAGGGGGTTACGAGCAGTACTTC	CASSHLTGGYEQYF
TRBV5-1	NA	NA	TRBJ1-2	TGCGCCAGCAGCTTGGGTCCGCTCAGGAGCTATGGCTACACCTTC	CASSLGPLRSYGYTF
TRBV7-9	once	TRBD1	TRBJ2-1	TGTGCCAGCAGCCGGCGAGGGGGCCCAGGGAACTCCTACAATGAGCAGTTCTTC	CASSRRGGPGNSYNEQFF
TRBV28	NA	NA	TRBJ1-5	TGTGCCAGCAGTTCCCCCTCGGGGATGGTGGATCAGCCCCAGCATTTT	CASSSPSGMVDQPQHF
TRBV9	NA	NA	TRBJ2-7	TGTGCCAGCAGCCCCCGGGACCGGACCTACGAGCAGTACTTC	CASSPRDRTYEQYF
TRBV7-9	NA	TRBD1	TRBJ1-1	TGTGCCAGCAGACGCGACAGGGGGGGAGATGAAGCTTTCTTT	CASRRDRGGDEAFF
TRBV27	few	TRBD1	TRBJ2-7	TGTGCCAGCAGTTTCTCGAAGACCCAGGGACAGGGGGCGAACGAGCAGTACTTC	CASSFSKTQGQGANEQYF
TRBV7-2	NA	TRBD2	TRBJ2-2	TGTGCCAGCCTTAGCGGGAGGATGGCTGGGGAGCTGTTTTTT	CASLSGRMAGELFF
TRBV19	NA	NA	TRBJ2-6	TGTGCCAGTACTGCCGGGGCCAACGTCCTGACTTTC	CASTAGANVLTF
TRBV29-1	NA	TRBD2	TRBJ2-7	TGCAGCGTTGAAGATGACGCTAGCGGGAGAGGCTACGAGCAGTACTTC	CSVEDDASGRGYEQYF
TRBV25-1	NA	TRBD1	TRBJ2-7	TGTGCCAGCAGTGGGACAGGAACCTCCTACGAGCAGTACTTC	CASSGTGTSYEQYF
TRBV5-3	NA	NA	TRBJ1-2	TGTGCCAGAAGCTCAAGGACACCACTGACTGGCTACACCTTC	CARSSRTPLTGYTF
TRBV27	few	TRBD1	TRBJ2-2	TGTGCCAGCAACGGGCAGGGGGCGCGCGGCACCGGGGAGCTGTTTTTT	CASNGQGARGTGELFF
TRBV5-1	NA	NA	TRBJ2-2	TGCGCCAGCAGCGGTAATAGCGGATGGAACACCGGGGAGCTGTTTTTT	CASSGNSGWNTGELFF
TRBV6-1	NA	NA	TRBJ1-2	TGTGCCAGCACCCAACGGGGGATTTTGGGAGGCTACACCTTC	CASTQRGILGGYTF
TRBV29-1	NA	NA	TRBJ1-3	TGCAGCGTTGAAGATAACACAGGGACGTTAAACACCATATATTTT	CSVEDNTGTLNTIYF
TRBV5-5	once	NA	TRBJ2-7	TGTGCCAGCACCACTAGACCACAAAGACTCGTCGAGCAGTACTTC	CASTTRPQRLVEQYF
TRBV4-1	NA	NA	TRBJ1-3	TGCGCCAGCAGCCAAGATCCGGGACTCCAGAGCTCTGGAAACACCATATATTTT	CASSQDPGLQSSGNTIYF
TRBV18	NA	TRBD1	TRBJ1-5	TGTGCCAGCTCACCCAACCCGCCAGCGACAGGGAATCAGCCCCAGCATTTT	CASSPNPPATGNQPQHF
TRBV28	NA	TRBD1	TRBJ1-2	TGTGCCAGCAGCTCCGAGACAGGGGGAAACTATGGCTACACCTTC	CASSSETGGNYGYTF
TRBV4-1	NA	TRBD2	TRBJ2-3	TGCGCCAGCACCTCCCGGGCGGGAGGGCCGACAGATACGCAGTATTTT	CASTSRAGGPTDTQYF
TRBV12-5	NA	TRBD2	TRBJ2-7	TGTGCTAGTGGACGACTTAGCGGGAGGGGCTACGAGCAGTACTTC	CASGRLSGRGYEQYF